This passage covers 2 T cell receptor beta chains from one sample sequenced in a study of T-cell reconstitution after alpha-beta-depleted transplantation in children. Using unique molecular identifiers, the investigators prepared the TCRbeta library. TCRdb called the PCR reads again in MiXCR, with one record for every CDR3 protein. The sample comprises 45,000 to 60,000 distinct CDR3 sequences, 52% of which are singletons, and more than 30% rests with the top ten. The material was peripheral blood, obtained before TCRalphabeta/CD19-depleted stem cell transplant. These receptors were taken from a boy under two years old with SCID, due to receive a stem cell transplant.

This CDR3 reads CASSGLAYNEQFF. CDR3 nucleotide sequence: TGTGCCAGCAGTGGACTAGCATACAATGAGCAGTTCTTC. The chain joins TRBV3-1 to TRBJ2-1; 8 bases map to TRBD2. V was clipped by 6 bases and J by 4 bases; unmatched bases: 2. The CDR3 covers 13 residues. Germline V gene sequence: CDR1 LGHDT, CDR2 YNNKEL (reference sequence).

The genes are TRBV7-2 and TRBJ2-1, with 12 bases lining up with TRBD1. Germline CDR1 and CDR2: SGHTA and FQGNSA. This CDR3 contains 15 residues. The V gene end was trimmed by 7 bases and the J gene end by 5 bases; junction bases not matched to a gene: 6. The CDR3 coding sequence is TGTGCCAGCACCGAAGGGACAGGGGGCAACAATGAGCAGTTCTTC. This gives the protein CASTEGTGGNNEQFF.